The present TCR beta chain was sequenced within a study of PD-1 blockade in mismatch repair-deficient tumors. Points from the study as a whole: After pembrolizumab, tumor-resident clones rose rapidly, then generally contracted before radiologic responses.

Method: immunoSEQ multiplex PCR; TCRdb's copy keeps in-frame clones and lacks some. Among tens of thousands of clones, about four fifths were seen once, and the ten largest hold more than 2.5%. PCR or immunohistochemistry showed mismatch repair deficiency in every enrolled patient. TCR sequencing covered a few patients who responded to pembrolizumab. The CDR3 totals 16 residues. V lost 1 base, J lost 7 bases, and 12 bases stayed unmatched. CDR1 SGHTA and CDR2 FQGNSA come from the germline V gene. Points on this clone: Its target is not known.

The receptor's source is an adult with mismatch repair-deficient cancer. The rearrangement links TRBV7-2 to TRBJ2-5, with 7 bases that match TRBD2. This material consisted of PBMCs, taken before pembrolizumab treatment. CDR3 bases: TGTGCCAGCAGCTTAGGTCCCCAAGGCGGGAGCGCGACCCAGTACTTC. Protein: CASSLGPQGGSATQYF.